The present T cell receptor (beta chain) was sequenced within a study of spatial heterogeneity in lung cancer. This clonotype was detected ten times or more. One end of the junction varies from germline; a read error may be responsible. In TCRdb, the 5' RACE reads were re-called with MiXCR into one record per CDR3 protein. The sample shows 40,000 or so distinct CDR3 sequences, 7.5% of them seen only once. The germline CDR1 and CDR2 sequences are LGHNA and YNFKEQ. The CDR3 totals 13 residues. The time point denotes: sample taken at primary tumor resection. This chain connects TRBV4-2 to TRBJ2-5; TRBD2 matches 10 bases. The input for sequencing was PBMCs, taken at surgery. The sequence came from a male donor with early-stage non-small cell lung cancer. CDR3 nucleotides: TGTGCCAGCAGCCCCTATGAGCGGGGGGGCCCCCAGTTC. This translates into CASSPYERGGPQF.